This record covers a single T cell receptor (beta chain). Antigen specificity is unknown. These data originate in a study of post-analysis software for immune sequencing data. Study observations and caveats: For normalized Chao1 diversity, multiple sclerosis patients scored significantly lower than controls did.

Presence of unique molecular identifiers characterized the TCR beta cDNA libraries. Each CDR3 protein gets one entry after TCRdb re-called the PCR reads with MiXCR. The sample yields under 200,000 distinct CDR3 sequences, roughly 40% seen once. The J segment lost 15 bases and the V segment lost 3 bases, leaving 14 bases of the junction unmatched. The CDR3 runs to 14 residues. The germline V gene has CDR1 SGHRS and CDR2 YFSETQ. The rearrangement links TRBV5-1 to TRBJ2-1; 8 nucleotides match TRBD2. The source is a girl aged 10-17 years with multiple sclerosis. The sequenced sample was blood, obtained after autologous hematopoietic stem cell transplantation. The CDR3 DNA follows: TGCGCCAGCAGCTCGGGAGGGACAACCACTTTTTTGTTCTTC. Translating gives CASSSGGTTTFLFF. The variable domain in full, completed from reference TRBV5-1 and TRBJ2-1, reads KAGVTQTPRYLIKTRGQQVTLSCSPISGHRSVSWYQQTPGQGLQFLFEYFSETQRNKGNFPGRFSGRQFSNSRSEMNVSTLELGDSALYLCASSSGGTTTFLFFGPGTRLTVL.